This T cell receptor beta chain comes out of a study of blood T cell repertoires in COVID-19. Study-wide background: Collection of acute and convalescent COVID-19 samples took place in the United States, Italy and Spain. Sample material is recorded as cDNA or gDNA derived from T cells, B-cell-depleted T cells, or PBMCs.

Original processing notes: Cell counts per sample came from amplifying reference gene primers. TCRdb keeps only in-frame clones here, not all; method: immunoSEQ multiplex PCR. V, J and clone size are those of that table, while D and trimming were read from the DNA. The sample records 200,000 to 250,000 clones, 88% being singletons. CDR3 length equals 14 residues. The V end was cut by 2 bases, the J end by 1 base, with 6 bases between. Germline-derived CDR1 and CDR2 are SNHLY and FYNNEI. V usage is TRBV2 and J usage is TRBJ1-5; no clear D gene. The sample comprised peripheral blood. The origin of this receptor is an older woman with acute or convalescent COVID-19. The CDR3 here is CASSEQTSNQPQHF. The CDR3 DNA sequence: TGTGCCAGCAGTGAACAGACAAGCAATCAGCCCCAGCATTTT.